A single sample gave rise to the 4 T cell receptor beta chains below, sequenced in a study of blood T cell repertoires in COVID-19. Some clones are missing from TCRdb's copy, which holds only in-frame ones; the method was immunoSEQ multiplex PCR. This sample has roughly 14,000 clones, with 80% to 95% found just once. The sample was peripheral blood. The receptors were sampled from a human donor in a cohort sampled during active COVID-19.

The V call is TRBV28, the J call TRBJ2-7; D not resolved. Germline V gene lookup returns CDR1 MDHEN and CDR2 SYDVKM. V was clipped by 2 bases and J by 10 bases, with 18 bases between them. The CDR3 runs to 14 residues. CDR3 sequence reads: CASSLISASRSQYF. The CDR3 nucleotides are TGTGCCAGCAGTTTAATATCCGCTAGTAGGTCCCAGTACTTC.

This CDR3 is CASSPGLAGGTHEQYF. The CDR3, as DNA: TGTGCCAGCAGCCCCGGACTAGCGGGAGGAACACACGAGCAGTACTTC. The chain couples TRBV7-2 to TRBJ2-7; 14 bases align to TRBD2. With 5 bases clipped from V and 5 bases from J, the junction kept 8 bases outside the gene matches. CDR3 length equals 16 residues. Germline loops: CDR1 SGHTA, CDR2 FQGNSA.

This clone was observed once. The chain recombines TRBV6-5 with TRBJ2-1, with D maybe TRBD2 (6 bases). The CDR3 covers 14 residues. V was pared by 4 bases and J by 8 bases, with 15 bases between. CDR1 and CDR2 from the germline V gene are MNHEY and SVGAGI. As DNA, the CDR3 is TGTGCCAGCAGTTCCCATAGCTGGGGGGATGAGCAGTTCTTC. Encoded protein: CASSSHSWGDEQFF.

This chain links TRBV5-6 with TRBJ2-5, with 9 bases that match TRBD2. Germline trimming cut 3 bases from V and 3 bases from J; bases unmatched to any gene: 3. Germline V CDR1 and CDR2: SGHDT, YYEEEE. The CDR3 length is 14 residues. The CDR3 sequence: CASSWGGGEETQYF. Written as DNA, the CDR3 is TGTGCCAGCAGCTGGGGCGGGGGGGAAGAGACCCAGTACTTC. Looking up the rest from reference TRBV5-6 and TRBJ2-5 gives the full variable domain: DAGVTQSPTHLIKTRGQQVTLRCSPKSGHDTVSWYQQALGQGPQFIFQYYEEEERQRGNFPDRFSGHQFPNYSSELNVNALLLGDSALYLCASSWGGGEETQYFGPGTRLLVL.